This is a list of T cell receptor beta chains from one sample in a study of beta chain features in type 1 diabetes. Only in-frame clones appear in the TCRdb table, and some are missing; sequencing was by immunoSEQ multiplex PCR. The sample includes 300,000 to 450,000 clones, about 20% of them seen just once. What was sequenced was naive CD4+ T cells from blood. The source is a woman between 18 and 29 years old in good health. The CDR3 runs from the conserved cysteine through the conserved F or W. The D gene is left open where the match is weak. For some rows the clone size is stated as once, few or many, or as a class when expanded; others skip it.

TRBJ2-4,13,NA,TRBV9,NA,CASSPRQGGIQYF,TGTGCCAGCAGCCCCCGGCAGGGGGGCATTCAGTACTTC
TRBJ1-2,16,TRBD1,TRBV11-3,NA,CASSLGGQGGNYGYTF,TGTGCCAGCAGCTTAGGGGGACAGGGAGGAAACTATGGCTACACCTTC
TRBJ2-1,15,NA,TRBV11-2,NA,CASSSIQGPYNEQFF,TGTGCCAGCAGTTCAATACAGGGTCCCTACAATGAGCAGTTCTTC
TRBJ2-1,18,TRBD2,TRBV7-2,NA,CASSLGGTSGGAYNEQFF,TGTGCCAGCAGCTTAGGGGGGACTAGCGGGGGTGCTTACAATGAGCAGTTCTTC
TRBJ1-6,14,NA,TRBV9,NA,CASSVEGANSPLHF,TGTGCCAGCAGCGTTGAGGGCGCGAATTCACCCCTCCACTTT
TRBJ2-7,15,TRBD2,TRBV10-3,NA,CAITEGLAGAGEQYF,TGTGCCATCACCGAGGGACTAGCGGGGGCTGGCGAGCAGTACTTC
TRBJ1-1,18,TRBD1,TRBV19,NA,CASTRSGGSRTRNTEAFF,TGTGCCAGTACCCGTTCAGGGGGCTCCAGGACAAGGAACACTGAAGCTTTCTTT
TRBJ2-7,12,NA,TRBV9,few,CASSVAGDEQYF,TGTGCCAGCAGCGTAGCCGGGGACGAGCAGTACTTC
TRBJ1-1,14,TRBD1,TRBV5-1,few,CASSLGDRGTEAFF,TGCGCCAGCAGCTTGGGGGACAGGGGAACTGAAGCTTTCTTT
TRBJ2-5,16,TRBD2,TRBV7-2,few,CASSPRTSGVFGTQYF,TGTGCCAGCAGCCCGCGGACTAGCGGGGTTTTCGGGACCCAGTACTTC
TRBJ2-5,17,TRBD1,TRBV7-6,few,CASSLGPFNTGGETQYF,TGTGCCAGCAGCTTAGGCCCTTTTAATACAGGGGGGGAGACCCAGTACTTC
TRBJ1-1,13,NA,TRBV30,few,CAWSPGLNTEAFF,TGTGCCTGGAGTCCTGGGCTGAACACTGAAGCTTTCTTT
TRBJ1-2,14,NA,TRBV7-2,few,CASSPFATGDGYTF,TGTGCCAGCAGCCCGTTTGCGACAGGAGATGGCTACACCTTC
TRBJ2-7,13,NA,TRBV5-1,few,CASSLPGRYEQYF,TGCGCCAGCAGCTTGCCAGGGCGCTACGAGCAGTACTTC
TRBJ1-1,11,NA,TRBV30,few,CAWSTGGKAFF,TGTGCCTGGAGCACGGGGGGTAAAGCTTTCTTT
TRBJ2-1,13,NA,TRBV9,NA,CASSVVTSNEQFF,TGTGCCAGCAGCGTAGTTACTAGCAATGAGCAGTTCTTC
TRBJ1-2,13,NA,TRBV2,few,CASPSSGNYGYTF,TGTGCCAGCCCGTCTTCGGGTAACTATGGCTACACCTTC
TRBJ2-7,14,TRBD2,TRBV5-6,NA,CASSGGTSRYEQYF,TGTGCCAGCAGCGGGGGGACTAGCCGGTACGAGCAGTACTTC
TRBJ2-3,16,TRBD2,TRBV4-3,NA,CASSQGTSATTDTQYF,TGCGCCAGCAGCCAAGGGACTAGCGCCACCACAGATACGCAGTATTTT
TRBJ2-1,13,TRBD2,TRBV7-9,few,CASSLRTSGVWFF,TGTGCCAGCAGCCTTCGCACTAGCGGGGTTTGGTTCTTC
TRBJ2-1,15,NA,TRBV11-1,NA,CASSLGLSSYNEQFF,TGTGCCAGCAGCCTCGGACTGAGCTCCTACAATGAGCAGTTCTTC
TRBJ2-1,17,TRBD2,TRBV7-9,few,CASSPGATSGKTNEQFF,TGTGCCAGCAGCCCCGGGGCCACTAGCGGGAAAACCAATGAGCAGTTCTTC
TRBJ1-1,12,NA,TRBV15,NA,CATSPPGFEAFF,TGTGCCACCAGCCCCCCGGGGTTTGAAGCTTTCTTT
TRBJ1-5,14,NA,TRBV30,few,CAWKAGTLDQPQHF,TGTGCCTGGAAGGCCGGGACACTTGATCAGCCCCAGCATTTT
TRBJ2-5,15,TRBD2,TRBV5-4,few,CASSLGGLAGAAQYF,TGTGCCAGCAGCTTGGGAGGACTAGCGGGGGCCGCCCAGTACTTC
TRBJ1-4,14,TRBD1,TRBV11-2,NA,CASRTQGDNEKLFF,TGTGCCAGCAGGACTCAGGGGGATAATGAAAAACTGTTTTTT
TRBJ2-5,13,NA,TRBV7-3,NA,CASSFSGGETQYF,TGTGCCAGCAGCTTTTCTGGGGGCGAGACCCAGTACTTC
TRBJ1-1,12,NA,TRBV18,NA,CASSPVQGQAFF,TGTGCCAGCTCACCGGTACAGGGCCAAGCTTTCTTT
TRBJ2-1,16,TRBD2,TRBV30,NA,CAWSTSGAQPYNEQFF,TGTGCCTGGAGTACCAGCGGGGCCCAGCCTTACAATGAGCAGTTCTTC
TRBJ1-2,15,NA,TRBV7-2,NA,CASSFSTVPVYGYTF,TGTGCCAGCAGCTTCTCGACAGTTCCCGTCTATGGCTACACCTTC
TRBJ1-1,13,NA,TRBV12-5,NA,CASGLSGGGEAFF,TGTGCTAGTGGTTTGAGCGGAGGAGGAGAAGCTTTCTTT
TRBJ1-1,13,TRBD1,TRBV7-9,few,CASSRDSGTEAFF,TGTGCCAGCAGCAGGGACAGCGGGACTGAAGCTTTCTTT
TRBJ1-1,15,TRBD1,TRBV5-1,few,CASSLGQGANTEAFF,TGCGCCAGCAGCTTGGGACAGGGGGCGAACACTGAAGCTTTCTTT